This T cell receptor beta chain was sequenced in a study of CD4+ T cells in melanoma. Profiled with immunoSEQ multiplex PCR; TCRdb holds only in-frame clones, not every one. The data show approximately 15,000 clones, roughly 60% seen once. The study, taken as a whole, reports: CD8+ T cell, macrophage and B cell function reportedly correlated with neoantigen-specific CD4+ T cells. Diverse differentiation states were reported for melanoma neoantigen-specific CD4+ T cells.

V was pared by 4 bases and J by 3 bases, with 12 bases of the junction left unmatched. Germline-derived CDR1 and CDR2 are SGHTS and YDEGEE. The CDR3 spans 17 residues. About this clone itself: What it binds is not known.

This receptor was taken from a human donor with melanoma. Sequenced material: cells from a culture (not recorded whether cultured in vitro). The V call is TRBV5-8, the J call TRBJ1-5; 8 nucleotides match TRBD1. The CDR3 spells CASSTWTGRTVNQPQHF. CDR3 coding DNA: TGTGCCAGCAGCACTTGGACAGGGAGAACGGTCAATCAGCCCCAGCATTTT.